These 27 T cell receptor beta chains originate from one sample sequenced in a study of molecular identifiers for immune sequencing clone quantification (dated by TCRdb to the late 2010s). Preparation of the library involved PCR. This sample was sequenced with a NextSeq 500. In TCRdb, the public reads were trimmed at Q25 with fastp and aligned with MiXCR, with productive beta chains retained. Merged by CDR3 protein, the rows form single entries marked with the most common genes and DNA. The sample records hundreds of thousands of distinct CDR3 sequences, roughly 27% of which are singletons. The ten biggest clones cover about 0.78% of the sample. The sample was naive CD8+ T cells from blood, with Jurkat cell RNA spiked in. The label giving this sample's cell subset or site can be read as: FACS-sorted CD8+CD4-CCR7+CD45RA+ naive T cells. Every receptor here comes from a human donor in good health. Some libraries in this study had Jurkat cell RNA spiked in.

This clonotype was observed a few times. The J gene is TRBJ1-2, the V gene TRBV6-5; D possibly corresponds to TRBD1 (5 bases). There are 13 residues in the CDR3. CDR1 is MNHEY and CDR2 is SVGAGI in the germline V gene. The ends were cut back, 5 bases at V and 2 bases at J, with 9 bases in the middle. The CDR3 loop reads CASSEYRNYGYTF. The CDR3 coding sequence is TGTGCCAGCAGTGAATACAGGAACTATGGCTACACCTTC.

The chain joins TRBV29-1 to TRBJ2-3, with D perhaps being TRBD1 or TRBD2 (5 bases each). Germline-derived CDR1 and CDR2 are SQVTM and ANQGSEA. The ends were cut back, 0 bases at V and 0 bases at J, with 7 bases in the middle. The CDR3 consists of 14 residues. The CDR3 nucleotides are TGCAGCGTTGAAGAGGGGGTTAGCACAGATACGCAGTATTTT. As protein: CSVEEGVSTDTQYF.

This clonotype has a handful of counts. The chain has TRBV6-5 and TRBJ2-1; D is unclear. The CDR3 loop spans 14 amino acids. Germline V lookup: CDR1 MNHEY, CDR2 SVGAGI. With 0 bases removed from V and 6 bases from J, the gap between germline ends came to 9 bases. CDR3 nucleotide sequence: TGTGCCAGCAGTTACTCCCCCGATCGCAATGAGCAGTTCTTC. Its protein product is CASSYSPDRNEQFF.

Many counts were recorded for this clonotype. The gene calls are TRBV27 and TRBJ2-4, with D possibly matching TRBD1 (6 bases). There are 15 residues in the CDR3. The germline V gene encodes CDR1 MNHEY and CDR2 SMNVEV (reference sequence). V was trimmed by 3 bases and J by 2 bases, leaving 11 bases between them. The CDR3 DNA follows: TGTGCCAGCAGTTTCTTGGACAGAACCAAAAACATTCAGTACTTC. It translates to CASSFLDRTKNIQYF.

The chain couples TRBV4-1 to TRBJ2-5; 7 bases are shared with TRBD1. The CDR3 extends over 14 amino acids. The V gene's germline CDR1 is MGHRA and CDR2 YSYEKL. The V segment lost 2 bases and the J segment 9 bases; nucleotides outside the gene matches: 9. CDR3 residues: CASSQQQGPEPQYF. Written as DNA, the CDR3 is TGCGCCAGCAGCCAACAACAGGGGCCGGAGCCCCAGTACTTC.

The rearrangement uses TRBV19 and TRBJ2-1; the D is unclear. The CDR3 spans 13 residues. Germline CDR1 is LNHDA and CDR2 is SQIVND (reference sequence). Trimming pared 0 bases from V and 9 bases from J, leaving 9 bases between. As DNA, the CDR3 is TGTGCCAGTAGTATAGATCCCACGGGTGAGCAGTTCTTC. Its protein product is CASSIDPTGEQFF.

V and J are TRBV6-5 and TRBJ2-6; TRBD1 agrees at 8 bases. V gave up 5 bases and J gave up 3 bases; unmatched junction bases: 3. Per germline, CDR1 MNHEY and CDR2 SVGAGI. The CDR3 is made up of 15 amino acids. DNA of the CDR3: TGTGCCAGCAGTGAACAGGGGGTTGGGGCCAACGTCCTGACTTTC. It specifies CASSEQGVGANVLTF.

This clonotype was seen ten or more times. This chain links TRBV7-9 with TRBJ2-5, with unresolved D. The V gene lost 4 bases and the J gene lost 2 bases, with 8 bases spanning the gap. The length of the CDR3 is 13 residues. Germline CDR1 reads SEHNR; CDR2 reads FQNEAQ (reference sequence). The CDR3 loop is CASSYGWQETQYF. CDR3 in DNA: TGTGCCAGCAGCTACGGATGGCAAGAGACCCAGTACTTC.

As concerns this clonotype: Just one base apart from a much larger clone, this may be a read error. This is likely a read error, given that the CDR3 carries no conserved phenylalanine or tryptophan at its end. The genes are TRBV6-5 and TRBJ2-7; TRBD1 matches 8 bases. From germline, CDR1 is MNHEY and CDR2 SVGAGI. This CDR3 is 14 amino acids long. With 4 bases clipped from V and 3 bases from J, the junction kept 5 bases outside the gene matches. Here the CDR3 reads CASSLPDRDYEQYC. CDR3 in DNA: TGTGCCAGCAGTTTACCGGACAGGGACTACGAGCAGTACTGC.

In the case of this clonotype: One base away lies a much larger clone, so this may be a sequencing read error. This sequence joins TRBV4-3 and TRBJ1-1; D is unresolved. Germline CDR1 reads LGHNA; CDR2 reads YSLEER. The CDR3 covers 17 residues. CDR3 residues: CAGSQDRFGILNTEAFF. DNA for the CDR3: TGCGCCGGCAGCCAAGATCGGTTTGGGATCTTGAACACTGAAGCTTTCTTT.

A word on this clonotype: A much more abundant neighbour one base away suggests this may be a read error. The V call is TRBV29-1, the J call TRBJ2-3, with 8 bases matching TRBD2. This CDR3 is built from 14 residues. Germline V gene sequence: CDR1 SQVTM, CDR2 ANQGSEA. This chain's CDR3 is CCGGMGEGTDTQYF. CDR3 in DNA: TGCTGCGGGGGGATGGGGGAGGGCACAGATACGCAGTATTTT.

V gene TRBV28 combines with J gene TRBJ1-2; 8 bases are shared with TRBD1. With V trimmed by 4 bases and J by 8 bases, 6 bases remained unmatched. The germline V gene has CDR1 MDHEN and CDR2 SYDVKM. CDR3 size: 13 residues. CDR3 in amino acids: CASSSAGGGGYTF. The CDR3 nucleotides are TGTGCCAGCAGTTCAGCAGGGGGCGGCGGCTACACCTTC.

Ten or more counts support this clonotype. The chain carries TRBV5-1 and TRBJ2-3; D is undetermined. This CDR3 contains 14 residues. V was trimmed by 4 bases and J by 2 bases, leaving 11 bases between them. Germline V gene sequence: CDR1 SGHRS, CDR2 YFSETQ. The CDR3 region has the DNA TGCGCCAGCAGCGAGACCAGAAACACAGATACGCAGTATTTT. It is translated as CASSETRNTDTQYF.

This clonotype was observed many times. J is TRBJ2-3 and V is TRBV20-1; 8 positions match TRBD1. V shed 5 bases, J shed 2 bases, and the junction held 12 bases outside the gene matches. CDR1 is DFQATT, CDR2 SNEGSKA, per germline (reference sequence). The CDR3 extends over 16 amino acids. The CDR3 region is CSAYRTGTGLTDTQYF. CDR3 in DNA: TGCAGTGCTTACAGAACCGGGACAGGACTCACAGATACGCAGTATTTT.

The table lists this clonotype with many counts. V is TRBV28 and J is TRBJ2-2, with TRBD1 as a possible D gene (6 bases). The germline CDR1 and CDR2 sequences are MDHEN and SYDVKM. The germline V and J ends were trimmed by 6 bases and 1 base, with 18 bases remaining between them. CDR3 length equals 17 residues. The CDR3 DNA reads as TGTGCCAGCAGACAAGAGACGGGGACACTGAACACCGGGGAGCTGTTTTTT. It is translated as CASRQETGTLNTGELFF.

This clonotype was counted a few times. The rearrangement links TRBV27 to TRBJ2-2; D is unclear. Trimming stripped 1 base from V and 7 bases from J, with 7 bases between. The CDR3 is 13 residues long. Germline loops: CDR1 MNHEY, CDR2 SMNVEV (reference sequence). The CDR3 is CASSLLLNGELFF. CDR3 nucleotide sequence: TGTGCCAGCAGTTTATTGCTCAACGGGGAGCTGTTTTTT.

About this clonotype itself: With a much larger clone just one base away, this may be a read error. The V and J genes are TRBV4-1 and TRBJ2-5, with TRBD1 matching 12 bases. CDR1 MGHRA and CDR2 YSYEKL come from the germline V gene. This CDR3 region has 15 residues. CDR3 nucleotide sequence: TGCGCCAGCAGCCAGGGACAGGGGGCAGGAGAGCCCCAGTACTTC. It is translated as CASSQGQGAGEPQYF.

This clonotype was observed at least ten times. The chain uses TRBV30 and TRBJ2-5; TRBD2 aligns across 8 bases. Germline V gene sequence: CDR1 GTSNPN, CDR2 SVGIG (reference sequence). J lost 4 bases, V lost 6 bases, and 10 bases had no gene match. This CDR3 spans 14 amino acids. CDR3 residues: CACQGTSSGETQYF. CDR3 coding DNA: TGTGCCTGCCAAGGGACTAGTTCGGGAGAGACCCAGTACTTC. Full variable domain (outside the CDR3, taken from reference TRBV30 and TRBJ2-5): SQTIHQWPATLVQPVGSPLSLECTVEGTSNPNLYWYRQAAGRGLQLLFYSVGIGQISSEVPQNLSASRPQDRQFILSSKKLLLSDSGFYLCACQGTSSGETQYFGPGTRLLVL.

This clonotype was counted between two and nine times. Germline is not matched at one junction end, which may reflect a read error. This chain links TRBV5-3 with TRBJ2-2, with 12 nucleotides matching TRBD2. TRBV5-3 is flagged as an ORF with uncertain function. This CDR3 is built from 20 residues. DNA for the CDR3: TGTGCCAGCAGCCTGGGACGGGAAATCCTAGGACTAGCGGGGCACGGGGTGCTGTTTTTT. Translation: CASSLGREILGLAGHGVLFF.

This clonotype showed up just once. This may be a read error: a much more frequent sequence differs by one nucleotide. V usage is TRBV7-8 and J usage is TRBJ2-7; 8 nucleotides agree with TRBD1. The CDR3 is made up of 16 amino acids. Germline lookup yields CDR1 SGHVS and CDR2 FQNEAQ. With 5 bases clipped from V and 0 bases from J, the junction kept 9 bases outside the gene matches. Here the CDR3 reads CASSPATGASSYEQYF. The CDR3 nucleotides are TGTGCCAGCAGCCCGGCGACAGGGGCCAGCTCCTACGAGCAGTACTTC. Complete variable domain (other parts from reference TRBV7-8 and TRBJ2-7): GAGVSQSPRYKVAKRGQDVALRCDPISGHVSLFWYQQALGQGPEFLTYFQNEAQLDKSGLPSDRFFAERPEGSVSTLKIQRTQQEDSAVYLCASSPATGASSYEQYFGPGTRLTVT.

CDR3 DNA: TGTGCCAGCAGTTACGACGCAGGAACAGACCACACAGATACGCAGTATTTT. Translated, it gives CASSYDAGTDHTDTQYF. The gene calls are TRBV6-2 or TRBV6-3 and TRBJ2-3; unclear D gene. The ends were cut back, 2 bases at V and 2 bases at J, with 17 bases in the middle. In germline, CDR1 is MNHEY, CDR2 SVGEGT. The CDR3 is 17 residues long.

On this clonotype: A much bigger clone sits one base away, suggesting this may be a read error. The chain is built from TRBV4-2 and TRBJ1-1, with no clear D. Germline V gives CDR1 LGHNA, CDR2 YNFKEQ. This CDR3 is built from 15 residues. The V end was cut by 5 bases, the J end by 5 bases, with 18 bases between. CDR3: CASSYTRAVSTEAFF. The CDR3 bases are TGTGCCAGCAGCTATACAAGGGCGGTTTCTACTGAAGCTTTCTTT.

Many counts were recorded for this clonotype. V is TRBV28 and J is TRBJ1-5; 7 nucleotides line up with TRBD1. The CDR3 totals 14 residues. The junction had 2 bases not matched to a gene; V was cut back by 4 bases and J by 2 bases. Germline loops: CDR1 MDHEN, CDR2 SYDVKM. Written as DNA, the CDR3 is TGTGCCAGCAGTTACACAGGGGGCAATCAGCCCCAGCATTTT. Translated, it gives CASSYTGGNQPQHF.

This clonotype was seen a few times. The V call is TRBV6-5, the J call TRBJ2-1, with TRBD2 matching over 9 bases. J was trimmed by 9 bases and V by 2 bases; bases with no gene match: 2. The V gene's germline CDR1 is MNHEY and CDR2 SVGAGI. There are 13 residues in the CDR3. CDR3 nucleotide sequence: TGTGCCAGCAGTTACATAGCGGGAGTTGAGCAGTTCTTC. It is translated as CASSYIAGVEQFF.

This clonotype was recorded at least ten times. The chain uses TRBV20-1 and TRBJ2-7; D is uncertain. The ends were cut back, 3 bases at V and 2 bases at J, with 14 bases in the middle. Germline loops: CDR1 DFQATT, CDR2 SNEGSKA (reference sequence). The CDR3 sequence is 14 residues long. The CDR3 nucleotides are TGCAGTGCTAGTATCCGGAACCCAACCTACGAGCAGTACTTC. Protein sequence: CSASIRNPTYEQYF.

This clonotype was seen many times. This chain uses TRBV24-1 with TRBJ2-3; D call uncertain. Germline V gene sequence: CDR1 KGHDR, CDR2 SFDVKD. V was pared by 4 bases and J by 6 bases, with 10 bases between. The CDR3 contains 13 residues. CDR3 coding DNA: TGTGCCACCAGTGAGGGGATGTCGGATACGCAGTATTTT. Translated: CATSEGMSDTQYF.

The chain couples TRBV7-2 to TRBJ2-3, with 7 nucleotides matching TRBD1. The CDR3 spans 15 residues. The V gene's germline CDR1 is SGHTA and CDR2 FQGNSA. Trimming cost V 2 bases and J 4 bases; bases outside gene matches: 6. The CDR3 loop reads CASSLLYRGPDTQYF. The CDR3 region has the DNA TGTGCCAGCAGCTTATTATACAGGGGTCCAGATACGCAGTATTTT.